This passage covers 15 T cell receptor beta chains from one sample sequenced in a study of T cell responses to AZD1222 COVID-19 vaccine. Assay: immunoSEQ multiplex PCR; the TCRdb copy retains only in-frame clones and omits some. The sample records 150,000 to 180,000 clones, over 80% being singletons. Sequenced material: peripheral blood, taken 28 days after the second AZD1222 dose. These receptors came from an adult who received the AZD1222 COVID-19 vaccine.

The rearrangement links TRBV3-1 (or the pseudogene TRBV3-2) to TRBJ2-5; 7 nucleotides align to TRBD1. The CDR3 length is 12 residues. The germline CDR1 and CDR2 sequences are LGHDT and YNNKEL (reference sequence). Trimming cost V 1 base and J 12 bases; bases outside gene matches: 5. The CDR3 coding sequence is TGTGCCAGCAGCCAAGGAAGGGGGCGTGAGTACTTC. It encodes CASSQGRGREYF.

The chain links TRBV18 to TRBJ1-1; D is undetermined. From germline, CDR1 is KGHSH and CDR2 LQKENI. The CDR3 is 12 residues long. V gave up 3 bases and J gave up 7 bases, with 9 bases separating them. This CDR3 is CASSPGLDEAFF. The DNA of the CDR3 is TGTGCCAGCTCACCCGGTCTGGATGAAGCTTTCTTT.

CDR3 amino acids: CASSLGPQGPPGANVLTF. CDR3 coding DNA: TGTGCCAGCAGTTTGGGGCCACAGGGACCCCCCGGGGCCAACGTCCTGACTTTC. This chain uses TRBV27 with TRBJ2-6; possible D gene TRBD1, 6 bases. The CDR3 loop spans 18 amino acids. Germline loops: CDR1 MNHEY, CDR2 SMNVEV (reference sequence). Trimming took 3 bases from V and 4 from J, leaving 19 bases between them.

The rearrangement joins TRBV19 to TRBJ1-4, with D hard to call. This CDR3 contains 15 residues. V was cut by 5 bases and J by 3 bases, with 13 bases left in between. CDR1 LNHDA and CDR2 SQIVND come from the germline V gene (reference sequence). DNA of the CDR3: TGTGCCAGTAGTTCGACGACATCGCCTAATGAAAAACTGTTTTTT. Its protein is CASSSTTSPNEKLFF.

This chain links TRBV7-2 with TRBJ2-3; 8 bases agree with TRBD1. CDR3 length equals 15 residues. The germline gives CDR1 SGHTA, CDR2 FQGNSA. The V gene end was trimmed by 5 bases and the J gene end by 4 bases; junction bases not matched to a gene: 8. The CDR3 DNA reads TGTGCCAGCAGCCAGGACAGGGTTTTCGCAGATACGCAGTATTTT. Its protein product is CASSQDRVFADTQYF. The full variable domain, rest sourced from reference TRBV7-2 and TRBJ2-3, is GAGVSQSPSNKVTEKGKDVELRCDPISGHTALYWYRQSLGQGLEFLIYFQGNSAPDKSGLPSDRFSAERTGGSVSTLTIQRTQQEDSAVYLCASSQDRVFADTQYFGPGTRLTVL.

The V gene is TRBV7-3, the J gene TRBJ2-7, with no clear D. Germline assignment: CDR1 SGHTA and CDR2 FQGTGA. V lost 0 bases and J 6 bases, leaving 9 bases between the germline ends. The CDR3 is 13 residues long. The chain's CDR3 is CASSLTGQGEQYF. The CDR3 DNA reads TGTGCCAGCAGCTTAACAGGGCAAGGCGAGCAGTACTTC.

This sequence joins TRBV6-4 and TRBJ2-2; D perhaps matches TRBD2 (5 bases). The germline gives CDR1 MRHNA, CDR2 SNTAGT. This CDR3 is built from 16 residues. The V and J ends lost 4 bases and 3 bases respectively, with 15 bases between them. The CDR3 DNA is TGTGCCAGCAGTGGACGTCTCAGCGGTGACACCGGGGAGCTGTTTTTT. As protein: CASSGRLSGDTGELFF.

The J gene is TRBJ2-7, the V gene TRBV18, with 11 bases identical to TRBD2. V was pared by 1 base and J by 5 bases, with 7 bases of the junction left unmatched. Germline V gene data show CDR1 as KGHSH and CDR2 as LQKENI. CDR3 size: 16 residues. The CDR3 loop reads CASSPQQLAGVDEQYF. As DNA, the CDR3 is TGTGCCAGCTCACCACAACAACTAGCGGGAGTAGACGAGCAGTACTTC.

This sequence joins TRBV19 and TRBJ2-1; D perhaps matches TRBD2 (6 bases). V lost 3 bases and J lost 5, with 14 bases in between. This CDR3 has 15 residues. Germline-derived CDR1 and CDR2 are LNHDA and SQIVND (reference sequence). CDR3 residues: CASSIVGGIDNEQFF. The CDR3 coding sequence is TGTGCCAGTAGTATCGTCGGCGGGATTGACAATGAGCAGTTCTTC.

V is TRBV18 and J is TRBJ1-5; D is undetermined. Trimming took 6 bases from V and 5 from J, leaving 17 bases between them. This CDR3 contains 15 residues. The germline CDR1 and CDR2 sequences are KGHSH and LQKENI. DNA for the CDR3: TGTGCCAGCTCCTCTTCGTGGGGTCGTGATCAGCCCCAGCATTTT. Amino acid sequence: CASSSSWGRDQPQHF.

CDR3 coding DNA: TGTGCCAGCAGTTACGTGGGGATAGGTGAAAAACTGTTTTTT. This translates into CASSYVGIGEKLFF. J is TRBJ1-4 and V is TRBV6-5; D not certain. This CDR3 spans 14 amino acids. Germline assignment: CDR1 MNHEY and CDR2 SVGAGI. Trimming shortened V by 2 bases and J by 7 bases, and 11 bases separated the two germline ends.

The rearrangement joins TRBV2 to TRBJ1-2; D is ambiguous. The CDR3 has 12 residues. Germline V lookup: CDR1 SNHLY, CDR2 FYNNEI. Trimming cost V 6 bases and J 5 bases, with 10 bases left between them. This CDR3 reads CASRRDIYGYTF. The CDR3 bases are TGTGCCAGCAGGCGGGATATTTATGGCTACACCTTC.

The rearrangement links TRBV29-1 to TRBJ2-1; D is possibly TRBD1 (6 bases). Per germline, CDR1 SQVTM and CDR2 ANQGSEA. V shed 7 bases and J shed 4 bases, with 17 bases lying between them. CDR3 length equals 14 residues. In nucleotides, the CDR3 is TGCAGCGCCCAAGTACAGGGAACTTACAATGAGCAGTTCTTC. Translating gives CSAQVQGTYNEQFF.

This clone was observed a single time. This chain connects TRBV27 to TRBJ1-1; no clear D. Germline V gene sequence: CDR1 MNHEY, CDR2 SMNVEV (reference sequence). V lost 2 bases and J 1 base, leaving 8 bases between the germline ends. This CDR3 region has 14 residues. CDR3 nucleotide sequence: TGTGCCAGCAGTTTACCCGGCAGGAACACTGAAGCTTTCTTT. This codes for CASSLPGRNTEAFF.

This clone has a handful of counts. This chain uses TRBV6-1 with TRBJ2-1; 16 nucleotides match TRBD2. The CDR3 spans 20 residues. CDR1 MNHNS and CDR2 SASEGT come from the germline V gene. V was clipped by 2 bases and J by 3 bases; unmatched bases: 10. This CDR3 is CASSEPGLAGGPPLYNEQFF. CDR3 DNA sequence: TGTGCCAGCAGTGAACCGGGACTAGCGGGAGGGCCCCCCCTCTACAATGAGCAGTTCTTC.